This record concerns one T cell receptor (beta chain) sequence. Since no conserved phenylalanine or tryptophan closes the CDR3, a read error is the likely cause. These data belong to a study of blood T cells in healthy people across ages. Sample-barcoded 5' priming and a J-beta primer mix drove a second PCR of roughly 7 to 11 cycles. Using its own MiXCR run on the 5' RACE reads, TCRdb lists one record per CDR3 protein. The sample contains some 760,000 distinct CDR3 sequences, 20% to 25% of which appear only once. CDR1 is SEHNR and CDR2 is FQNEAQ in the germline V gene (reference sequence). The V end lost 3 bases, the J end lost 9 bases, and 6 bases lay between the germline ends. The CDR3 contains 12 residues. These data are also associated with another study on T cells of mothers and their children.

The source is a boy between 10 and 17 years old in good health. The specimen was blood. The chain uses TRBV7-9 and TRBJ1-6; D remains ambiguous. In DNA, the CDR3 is TGTGCCAGCAGCTTTTCCACTTCACCCCTCCACCTT. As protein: CASSFSTSPLHL.